Listed below are T cell receptor beta chains from one sample, sequenced in a study of blood T cell repertoires in COVID-19. The data were produced by immunoSEQ multiplex PCR, yet TCRdb's version contains in-frame clones alone and is incomplete. Here the sample spans some 200,000 clones, about 81% being singletons. Sequencing was performed on PBMCs or T cells enriched from blood (not recorded which). The receptors were gathered from a middle-aged man who had recovered from COVID-19. Both conserved end residues are part of each CDR3. The D gene is left open where the match is weak. Clone size is not always given. Where it is, it says once, few, many or a class for expanded clones.

>NA|TRBV5-6|TRBJ1-4|NA
CASSRRGASEKLFF
TGTGCCAGCAGCCGGAGGGGAGCCTCTGAAAAACTGTTTTTT
>TRBD1|TRBV7-2|TRBJ1-1|many
CASSSDRSTEAFF
TGTGCCAGCAGCTCGGACAGGAGCACTGAAGCTTTCTTT
>TRBD1|TRBV13|TRBJ2-3|NA
CASSHRTGTGVPDTQYF
TGTGCCAGCAGCCATAGGACCGGGACAGGGGTGCCAGATACGCAGTATTTT
>NA|TRBV12-5|TRBJ1-5|NA
CASGLVLGGRDQPQHF
TGTGCTAGTGGTTTGGTACTAGGTGGGAGGGATCAGCCCCAGCATTTT
>NA|TRBV29-1|TRBJ1-5|NA
CSVARTVDQPQHF
TGCAGCGTTGCCCGGACAGTAGATCAGCCCCAGCATTTT
>TRBD1|TRBV12-5|TRBJ1-6|NA
CASGLGQGNSPLHF
TGTGCTAGTGGCCTGGGACAGGGGAATTCACCCCTCCACTTT
>TRBD1|TRBV10-3|TRBJ2-2|NA
CAISGPGQATGELFF
TGTGCCATCAGTGGTCCGGGACAGGCGACCGGGGAGCTGTTTTTT
>NA|TRBV7-2|TRBJ2-3|NA
CASSFWAGGADTQYF
TGTGCCAGCAGCTTTTGGGCGGGTGGGGCAGATACGCAGTATTTT
>TRBD1|TRBV11-2|TRBJ1-3|NA
CASSLEQGTGNTIYF
TGTGCCAGCAGCTTAGAACAGGGGACTGGAAACACCATATATTTT
>TRBD1|TRBV18|TRBJ2-1|NA
CASSPPPTGVDEQFF
TGTGCCAGCTCACCTCCCCCGACAGGGGTGGATGAGCAGTTCTTC
>NA|TRBV7-2|TRBJ2-2|NA
CASSLVQGTGELFF
TGTGCCAGCAGCTTAGTGCAGGGCACCGGGGAGCTGTTTTTT
>NA|TRBV2|TRBJ2-2|NA
CASTRGQGGATGELFF
TGTGCCAGCACCAGAGGACAGGGAGGGGCCACCGGGGAGCTGTTTTTT
>NA|TRBV3-1/TRBV3-2|TRBJ1-3|NA
CASSPRGGNTIYF
TGTGCCAGCAGCCCGAGGGGGGGAAACACCATATATTTT
>NA|TRBV12-2|TRBJ2-7|NA
CAIPGQGDYEQYF
TGTGCAATACCGGGACAGGGGGACTACGAGCAGTACTTC
>NA|TRBV2|TRBJ1-3|NA
CASSFGLLGSGNTIYF
TGTGCCAGCAGCTTTGGACTATTGGGGTCTGGAAACACCATATATTTT
>NA|TRBV29-1|TRBJ1-2|NA
CSVELLGARGFSGYTF
TGCAGCGTTGAATTATTGGGTGCCAGGGGTTTCTCCGGCTACACCTTC
>TRBD2|TRBV18|TRBJ2-1|once
CASSPPRGGYDEQFF
TGTGCCAGCTCACCACCGCGGGGAGGGTACGATGAGCAGTTCTTC
>TRBD1|TRBV3-1/TRBV3-2|TRBJ1-1|NA
CASSTGTGLIF
TGTGCCAGCAGCACCGGGACAGGGCTCATCTTT
>TRBD2|TRBV6-5|TRBJ2-1|NA
CASSPGTSGYNEQFF
TGTGCCAGCAGTCCCGGGACTAGCGGCTACAATGAGCAGTTCTTC
>NA|TRBV6-5|TRBJ2-2|NA
CASRTAGVTGELFF
TGTGCCAGCAGAACTGCAGGGGTGACCGGGGAGCTGTTTTTT
>TRBD2|TRBV24-1|TRBJ2-5|NA
CATSDWQRGQKTQYF
TGTGCCACCAGTGATTGGCAGCGGGGGCAGAAGACCCAGTACTTC
>NA|TRBV30|TRBJ2-2|once
CAWSKGSGVYTGELFF
TGTGCCTGGAGTAAGGGTAGCGGAGTTTACACCGGGGAGCTGTTTTTT
>NA|TRBV5-1|TRBJ1-2|NA
CASSLGGLKHYGYTF
TGCGCCAGCAGCTTGGGGGGACTGAAACACTATGGCTACACCTTC
>TRBD2|TRBV11-2|TRBJ2-3|NA
CASSFWVAGVTDTQYF
TGTGCCAGCAGCTTTTGGGTAGCGGGAGTGACAGATACGCAGTATTTT
>TRBD1|TRBV19|TRBJ1-4|NA
CATLEGAHANEKLFF
TGTGCCACTTTAGAGGGGGCCCATGCGAATGAAAAACTGTTTTTT
>NA|TRBV15|TRBJ2-7|NA
CATSREQGTPYEQYF
TGTGCCACCAGCAGAGAACAGGGGACTCCCTACGAGCAGTACTTC
>NA|TRBV5-1|TRBJ2-1|NA
CASSSPGQPYNEQFF
TGCGCCAGCAGCTCCCCCGGACAGCCTTACAATGAGCAGTTCTTC
>NA|TRBV2|TRBJ2-7|NA
CASSEGAIVHEQYF
TGTGCCAGCAGTGAAGGGGCCATAGTCCACGAGCAGTACTTC
>NA|TRBV9|TRBJ1-2|NA
CASSLRQISNYGYTF
TGTGCCAGCAGCCTGCGACAGATTTCTAACTATGGCTACACCTTC
>NA|TRBV9|TRBJ2-3|NA
CASSVAFGVNEDTQYF
TGTGCCAGCAGCGTAGCTTTCGGAGTGAATGAAGATACGCAGTATTTT
>NA|TRBV30|TRBJ2-1|NA
CAWRSQRGGNEQFF
TGTGCCTGGAGGTCCCAGCGTGGGGGGAATGAGCAGTTCTTC
>NA|TRBV2|TRBJ2-3|NA
CASRRQGNTQYF
TGTGCCAGCAGACGCCAGGGAAATACGCAGTATTTT
>NA|TRBV19|TRBJ2-7|NA
CASSIDGLQGPYEQYF
TGTGCCAGTAGTATAGATGGGTTACAGGGACCCTACGAGCAGTACTTC
>NA|TRBV10-3|TRBJ1-1|NA
CAISDQIEAFF
TGTGCCATCAGTGACCAGATAGAAGCTTTCTTT
>NA|TRBV5-1|TRBJ1-1|NA
CASSSLGPNTEAFF
TGCGCCAGCAGCTCCCTGGGCCCGAACACTGAAGCTTTCTTT
>TRBD1|TRBV4-1|TRBJ2-7|NA
CASSQGLGQGTISYEQYF
TGCGCCAGCAGCCAAGGCTTGGGACAGGGGACTATATCCTACGAGCAGTACTTC
>TRBD1|TRBV5-1|TRBJ1-5|NA
CASSSGQGSNQPQHF
TGCGCCAGCAGCTCGGGACAGGGCTCCAATCAGCCCCAGCATTTT
>TRBD1|TRBV2|TRBJ1-2|NA
CASSPGTGQNYGYTF
TGTGCCAGCAGTCCCGGGACAGGGCAGAACTATGGCTACACCTTC
>TRBD1|TRBV18|TRBJ1-2|NA
CASSPTAGGYYGYTF
TGTGCCAGCTCACCGACGGCAGGGGGCTATTATGGCTACACCTTC
>TRBD2|TRBV30|TRBJ2-1|NA
CAWSGGWTSSYNEQFF
TGTGCCTGGAGTGGTGGTTGGACTAGCTCCTACAATGAGCAGTTCTTC
>NA|TRBV11-3|TRBJ2-7|NA
CASSFSDSSYEQYF
TGTGCCAGCAGCTTCTCAGACAGCTCCTACGAGCAGTACTTC
>NA|TRBV4-2|TRBJ1-1|NA
CASSHSRREGSAEAFF
TGTGCCAGCAGCCATTCAAGGAGGGAGGGCTCTGCTGAAGCTTTCTTT
>NA|TRBV2|TRBJ2-3|NA
CASGLETDTQYF
TGTGCCAGCGGCTTGGAGACAGATACGCAGTATTTT
>TRBD1|TRBV24-1|TRBJ1-2|once
CATSDPGQGAVGYTF
TGTGCCACCAGTGACCCCGGACAGGGGGCAGTTGGCTACACCTTC
>NA|TRBV24-1|TRBJ2-1|NA
CATSAPTSPMEQFF
TGTGCCACCAGTGCCCCGACTAGTCCCATGGAGCAGTTCTTC
>TRBD2|TRBV13|TRBJ2-5|once
CASSKRLAGAQGRQETQYF
TGTGCCAGCAGCAAGCGACTAGCGGGGGCCCAAGGACGCCAAGAGACCCAGTACTTC
>NA|TRBV12-3/TRBV12-4|TRBJ1-4|few
CASSSSRGEKLFF
TGTGCCAGCAGTTCCTCTCGGGGGGAAAAACTGTTTTTT